The entry that follows covers one T cell receptor beta chain sequence. Its target is not known. This entry comes from a study of T cell responses to AZD1222 COVID-19 vaccine. Some clones are missing from TCRdb's copy, which holds only in-frame ones; the method was immunoSEQ multiplex PCR. The sample includes about 100,000 clones, more than 75% of them seen just once. Findings and caveats of the study: Regions 160-218 and 743-854 held dominance among vaccine-associated CD4 TCRs, which spanned spike. Baseline seropositives among AZD1222 recipients totaled only five to seven. A reported finding is that nearly half of spike-specific TCRs target unmutated variant regions.

Sequencing was performed on peripheral blood, taken 28 days after the second AZD1222 dose. The clonotype originates from an adult who received the AZD1222 COVID-19 vaccine.

CDR3 sequence (DNA): TGTGCCAGCAGTGAAGGCGTAACTGAAGCTTTCTTT. It codes for CASSEGVTEAFF. This rearrangement joins TRBV2 to TRBJ1-1; D call uncertain. The CDR3 is 12 amino acids. Germline values: CDR1 SNHLY, CDR2 FYNNEI. Trimming cost V 1 base and J 5 bases, with 5 bases left between them.